The 27 T cell receptor beta chains listed next were all sequenced from one sample in a study of technical replicates of blood from a few donors (dated by TCRdb to the late 2010s). The protocol used for the library was the immunoSEQ multiplex PCR assay. The source is immuneACCESS, and TCRdb retained only in-frame sequences with V and J called. Part of the clones is not carried over; for the studies checked, unresolved V genes explain less than half of this, and the remainder is unexplained. The sample profile shows approximately 65,000 clones; 86% of them were found once. The ten largest make up about 5.5% of the sample. Input material: PBMCs. These receptors all stem from a human donor in good health. Some clones in this sample may be carry-over from other donors' samples.

V gene TRBV29-1 combines with J gene TRBJ1-2; tentatively, D is TRBD1 (5 bases). The CDR3 has 15 residues. The germline V and J ends were trimmed by 3 bases and 9 bases, with 23 bases remaining between them. The germline gives CDR1 SQVTM, CDR2 ANQGSEA. The CDR3 DNA reads TGCAGCGTTGAGTTGTTCGCAGGGAATCCCCGGCGCTACACCTTC. Protein product: CSVELFAGNPRRYTF.

The V call is TRBV5-1, the J call TRBJ1-2; 11 bases match TRBD1. The CDR3 has 14 amino acids. V shed 5 bases, J shed 4 bases, and the junction held 4 bases outside the gene matches. Germline CDR1 is SGHRS and CDR2 is YFSETQ. Here the CDR3 reads CASRPGQGAYGYTF. The CDR3 bases are TGCGCCAGCAGACCAGGACAGGGGGCCTATGGCTACACCTTC.

This clone was counted between two and nine times. The chain recombines TRBV4-2 with TRBJ2-7, with D unclear. V was clipped by 4 bases and J by 3 bases, with 10 bases between them. The CDR3 runs 13 residues. Germline V gene data show CDR1 as LGHNA and CDR2 as YNFKEQ. The CDR3 bases are TGTGCCAGCAGCCCTACAGAATTCTACGAGCAGTACTTC. This codes for CASSPTEFYEQYF.

The CDR3 coding sequence is TGTGCCAGCAGCCGTTTTCCGGGGGTCCTCTACGAGCAGTACTTC. This gives the protein CASSRFPGVLYEQYF. V gene TRBV9 combines with J gene TRBJ2-7; the D gene is possibly TRBD2 (6 bases). The V gene lost 4 bases and the J gene lost 3 bases, with 17 bases spanning the gap. Germline CDR1 SGDLS, CDR2 YYNGEE. This CDR3 has 15 amino acids.

V is TRBV6-5 and J is TRBJ2-5, with a possible D match to TRBD1 (5 bases). This CDR3 region has 13 residues. In germline, CDR1 is MNHEY, CDR2 SVGAGI. Trimming removed 2 bases from V and 7 bases from J, with 11 bases in between. CDR3 DNA: TGTGCCAGCAGTTACAAGGGTAGGGGGACCCAGTACTTC. Amino acid sequence: CASSYKGRGTQYF.

This chain uses TRBV27 with TRBJ1-3; no clear D gene. The V and J ends lost 5 bases and 4 bases respectively, with 18 bases between them. The CDR3 loop spans 16 amino acids. CDR1 is MNHEY and CDR2 is SMNVEV in the germline V gene (reference sequence). CDR3 nucleotide sequence: TGTGCCAGCAGTGAAGTCGCGCCTCAATCGGGAAACACCATATATTTT. Protein product: CASSEVAPQSGNTIYF.

This clone was seen more than once but under ten times. This rearrangement joins TRBV7-3 to TRBJ2-3, with TRBD2 matching over 14 bases. The CDR3 has 17 residues. The germline V gene encodes CDR1 SGHTA and CDR2 FQGTGA. The V segment lost 5 bases and the J segment 4 bases; nucleotides outside the gene matches: 8. The CDR3 nucleotides read TGTGCCAGCAGCAGACAAGGGACTAGCGGGAGTGCAGATACGCAGTATTTT. It is translated as CASSRQGTSGSADTQYF.

V gene TRBV6-5 combines with J gene TRBJ2-1, with no clear D. The CDR3 extends over 13 amino acids. Germline assignment: CDR1 MNHEY and CDR2 SVGAGI. Trimming shortened V by 6 bases and J by 0 bases, and 6 bases separated the two germline ends. The CDR3 is CASRTSSYNEQFF. DNA of the CDR3: TGTGCCAGCAGGACAAGCTCCTACAATGAGCAGTTCTTC.

This sequence joins TRBV6-5 and TRBJ1-4; 10 bases are shared with TRBD1. Germline loops: CDR1 MNHEY, CDR2 SVGAGI. The CDR3 sequence is 13 residues long. V was pared by 6 bases and J by 10 bases, with 5 bases of the junction left unmatched. CDR3 coding DNA: TGTGCCAGCAGAGACAGGGGGCTGGGAAAACTGTTTTTT. Protein sequence: CASRDRGLGKLFF.

This rearrangement joins TRBV7-9 to TRBJ2-1; 12 positions match TRBD2. The V and J ends lost 7 bases and 3 bases, in that order; junction bases with no gene match: 13. This CDR3 has 18 amino acids. Germline V gene data show CDR1 as SEHNR and CDR2 as FQNEAQ (reference sequence). The chain's CDR3 is CASTVWASGRAGYNEQFF. The CDR3 DNA reads TGTGCCAGCACCGTCTGGGCTAGCGGGAGGGCCGGCTACAATGAGCAGTTCTTC.

This clone has only a few counts. This chain joins TRBV7-9 and TRBJ2-4; D not resolved. Trimming left V 1 base short and J 0 bases short, with 7 bases between. This CDR3 region has 15 residues. Germline values: CDR1 SEHNR, CDR2 FQNEAQ (reference sequence). The CDR3 DNA is TGTGCCAGCAGCTTAGAGCGTCTAGCCAAAAACATTCAGTACTTC. Protein sequence: CASSLERLAKNIQYF.

V gene TRBV27 combines with J gene TRBJ1-3, with 9 bases fitting TRBD1. V trimming: 6 bases; J trimming: 8 bases; junction bases outside the gene matches: 8. The germline V gene encodes CDR1 MNHEY and CDR2 SMNVEV (reference sequence). This CDR3 region has 14 residues. The CDR3 is CASRPRTGDDTIYF. CDR3 bases: TGTGCCAGCAGACCACGGACAGGGGACGACACCATATATTTT.

The V call is TRBV30, the J call TRBJ1-2, with 8 bases identical to TRBD1. The CDR3 has 13 residues. Germline CDR1 is GTSNPN and CDR2 is SVGIG (reference sequence). Losses at the gene ends were 5 bases for V and 1 base for J; bases not matched to a gene: 3. This CDR3 is CAWGGQGNYGYTF. CDR3 DNA: TGTGCCTGGGGAGGACAGGGTAACTATGGCTACACCTTC.

The chain employs TRBV5-5 and TRBJ1-2, with TRBD1 identical over 9 bases. Looked up from germline, CDR1 is SGHKS and CDR2 is YYEKEE (reference sequence). With V trimmed by 4 bases and J by 0 bases, 7 bases remained unmatched. The CDR3 is made up of 16 amino acids. This CDR3 is CASSPAGQGANYGYTF. The CDR3 DNA reads TGTGCCAGCAGCCCGGCGGGACAGGGTGCTAACTATGGCTACACCTTC.

V is TRBV2 and J is TRBJ2-5, with 7 nucleotides matching TRBD2. The CDR3 has 16 amino acids. Germline V gives CDR1 SNHLY, CDR2 FYNNEI. V was clipped by 3 bases and J by 0 bases; unmatched bases: 7. As DNA, the CDR3 is TGTGCCAGCAGTGATGGGACTAAAGTGTACCAAGAGACCCAGTACTTC. Protein sequence: CASSDGTKVYQETQYF.

This clone was seen a few times. This chain joins TRBV6-4 and TRBJ2-3, with TRBD1 as a possible D gene (6 bases). The CDR3 runs to 15 residues. Trimming shortened V by 0 bases and J by 6 bases, and 13 bases separated the two germline ends. The V gene's germline CDR1 is MRHNA and CDR2 SNTAGT. This chain's CDR3 is CASSDSSSGADTQYF. Written as DNA, the CDR3 is TGTGCCAGCAGTGACTCATCCTCAGGGGCCGATACGCAGTATTTT.

This clone occurred once. J is TRBJ2-7 and V is TRBV6-6; D perhaps matches TRBD1 (5 bases). Germline CDR1 and CDR2: MNHNY and SVGAGI (reference sequence). Between the trimmed V and J ends, which lost 11 bases and 3 bases, there was a span of 17 bases. The CDR3 length is 13 residues. The CDR3 sequence is CAHEARTHYEQYF. CDR3 bases: TGTGCCCACGAGGCCAGGACACACTACGAGCAGTACTTC.

In this sample, this clone turned up a few times. CDR3 region: CSVENRGWVTEAFF. The CDR3 nucleotides are TGCAGCGTTGAAAACAGGGGTTGGGTCACTGAAGCTTTCTTT. The rearrangement uses TRBV29-1 and TRBJ1-1; 7 positions match TRBD1. Germline V gives CDR1 SQVTM, CDR2 ANQGSEA. The CDR3 is made up of 14 amino acids. With V trimmed by 2 bases and J by 4 bases, 7 bases remained unmatched.

The chain joins TRBV5-1 to TRBJ1-1; 7 bases line up with TRBD1. V lost 1 base and J lost 6; bases outside the gene matches: 6. CDR3 length: 14 residues. Looked up from germline, CDR1 is SGHRS and CDR2 is YFSETQ. CDR3: CASSLYQGVSEAFF. CDR3 DNA: TGCGCCAGCAGCTTGTATCAGGGGGTATCTGAAGCTTTCTTT.

This rearrangement joins TRBV4-1 to TRBJ2-3, with a possible D match to TRBD2 (5 bases). V was trimmed by 4 bases and J by 6 bases, leaving 20 bases between them. Germline V CDR1 and CDR2: MGHRA, YSYEKL. There are 16 residues in the CDR3. CDR3 protein: CASSPTIRGFGDTQYF. The CDR3 DNA reads as TGCGCCAGCAGCCCAACAATAAGAGGGTTTGGTGATACGCAGTATTTT.

The chain links TRBV7-2 to TRBJ2-1; D is perhaps TRBD1 (6 bases). CDR1 and CDR2 (germline): SGHTA, FQGNSA. The CDR3 length is 15 residues. Trimming stripped 2 bases from V and 5 bases from J, with 13 bases between. The CDR3 here is CASSLTGTTHNEQFF. The CDR3 DNA is TGTGCCAGCAGCTTAACAGGGACAACTCACAATGAGCAGTTCTTC. The whole variable domain, filled in from reference TRBV7-2 and TRBJ2-1, reads GAGVSQSPSNKVTEKGKDVELRCDPISGHTALYWYRQSLGQGLEFLIYFQGNSAPDKSGLPSDRFSAERTGGSVSTLTIQRTQQEDSAVYLCASSLTGTTHNEQFFGPGTRLTVL.

V usage is TRBV5-1 and J usage is TRBJ1-2; TRBD1 matches at 9 bases. Germline CDR1 reads SGHRS; CDR2 reads YFSETQ. Trimming at V came to 4 bases and at J to 6 bases, leaving 7 bases not matched to a gene. The CDR3 sequence is 14 residues long. The CDR3 protein is CASSITGTGNGYTF. In DNA form, the CDR3 reads TGCGCCAGCAGCATTACCGGGACAGGGAATGGCTACACCTTC.

The rearrangement uses TRBV6-5 and TRBJ2-7, with 11 bases that match TRBD2. The V gene end was trimmed by 5 bases and the J gene end by 4 bases; junction bases not matched to a gene: 7. Germline CDR1 reads MNHEY; CDR2 reads SVGAGI. This CDR3 region has 15 residues. This CDR3 is CASSQPTSGKYEQYF. CDR3 bases: TGTGCCAGCAGTCAACCGACTAGCGGGAAGTACGAGCAGTACTTC.

This chain uses TRBV5-1 with TRBJ2-1; 9 nucleotides match TRBD1. There are 14 residues in the CDR3. In germline, CDR1 is SGHRS, CDR2 YFSETQ. J was trimmed by 3 bases and V by 3 bases; bases with no gene match: 1. The CDR3 is CASSSTGGYNEQFF. CDR3 nucleotides: TGCGCCAGCAGCTCGACAGGGGGCTACAATGAGCAGTTCTTC.

The J gene is TRBJ2-3, the V gene TRBV4-3; 9 nucleotides align to TRBD2. Per germline, CDR1 LGHNA and CDR2 YSLEER. CDR3 length: 18 amino acids. V shed 0 bases and J 2 bases; nucleotides not matched to a gene: 9. This CDR3 reads CASSQEPPAGGITDTQYF. For the CDR3, the DNA is TGCGCCAGCAGCCAAGAACCCCCTGCGGGGGGGATCACAGATACGCAGTATTTT.

This rearrangement joins TRBV11-2 to TRBJ1-2; tentative D call: TRBD1 (5 bases). CDR3 length equals 13 residues. V gave up 2 bases and J gave up 4 bases, with 8 bases separating them. Germline-derived CDR1 and CDR2 are SGHAT and FQNNGV. The CDR3 loop reads CASSLNGGYGYTF. CDR3 bases: TGTGCCAGCAGCTTAAACGGGGGCTATGGCTACACCTTC.

The CDR3 region has the DNA TGTGCCAGCAGTTCGGGCACGGGAATTAGCACAGATACGCAGTATTTT. Its translation: CASSSGTGISTDTQYF. The chain joins TRBV6-5 to TRBJ2-3; possibly TRBD2 for D (5 bases). V lost 4 bases and J 0 bases, leaving 14 bases between the germline ends. The CDR3 contains 16 residues. The germline gives CDR1 MNHEY, CDR2 SVGAGI.